The table lists the clone carrying this T cell receptor (beta chain) with many counts. Antigen unknown. The source of the sample is a study of regulatory T cells in long-lasting Graves disease. Study in general: Graves' patients (newly diagnosed) had been on antithyroid drugs under 3 months. Study observations and caveats: What was studied was peripheral blood only, and not thyroid tissue.

CDR3 length equals 13 residues. Trimming left V 2 bases short and J 3 bases short, with 11 bases between. CDR1 GTSNPN and CDR2 SVGIG come from the germline V gene (reference sequence). Sequencing libraries for TCR beta were prepared with iRepertoire HTBI primers and Arm-PCR of CDR3 regions. Via MiXCR, TCRdb re-called the multiplex PCR reads, giving one row per CDR3 protein. The sample shows hundreds of thousands of distinct CDR3 sequences, roughly 15% of them seen only once. Time point meaning: newly diagnosed GD, antithyroid drugs for less than 3 months. Preparation of the TCR library used RNA extracted from PBMCs. The source of the patients was an endocrinology department in Xi'an, China.

The receptor comes from a female donor with Graves disease. V and J are TRBV30 and TRBJ2-7; TRBD1 might be the D (6 bases). Sequences were derived from peripheral blood mononuclear cells (PBMCs), sampled at new diagnosis, from a patient treated with antithyroid drugs. DNA of the CDR3: TGTGCCTGGAGTCTAACAGGGAACTACGAGCAGTACTTC. Its protein product is CAWSLTGNYEQYF.